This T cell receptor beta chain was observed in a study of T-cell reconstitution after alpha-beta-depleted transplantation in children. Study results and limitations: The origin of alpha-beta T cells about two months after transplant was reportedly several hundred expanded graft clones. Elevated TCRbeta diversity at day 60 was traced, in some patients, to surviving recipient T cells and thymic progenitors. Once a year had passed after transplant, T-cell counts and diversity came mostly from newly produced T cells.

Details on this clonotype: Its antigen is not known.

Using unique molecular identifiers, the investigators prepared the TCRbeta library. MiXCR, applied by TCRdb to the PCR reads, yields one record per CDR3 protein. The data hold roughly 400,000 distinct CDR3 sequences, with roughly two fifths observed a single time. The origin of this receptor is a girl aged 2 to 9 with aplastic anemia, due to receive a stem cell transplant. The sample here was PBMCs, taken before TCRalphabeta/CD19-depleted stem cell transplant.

The CDR3 sequence is CSAHRDEQYF. The DNA of the CDR3 is TGCAGTGCACACAGGGACGAGCAGTACTTC. The chain is built from TRBV20-1 and TRBJ2-7; TRBD1 is a possible D gene (6 bases). The CDR3 is 10 amino acids. V lost 6 bases and J lost 5, with 8 bases in between. Germline-derived CDR1 and CDR2 are DFQATT and SNEGSKA (reference sequence).